These T cell receptor beta chains were read from a single sample in a study of blood T cell repertoires in COVID-19. This table comes from immunoSEQ multiplex PCR, and its TCRdb copy is limited to in-frame clones, with some not included. The data hold some 380,000 clones, with around 90% observed a single time. Source material: PBMCs or T cells enriched from blood (not recorded which). The receptors were gathered from a woman aged 40 to 50 with acute COVID-19. Both conserved end residues are part of each CDR3. Each record gives: D gene, J gene, V gene, CDR3 DNA, CDR3 protein. The D gene is left open where the match is weak.

-,TRBJ1-1,TRBV20-1,TGCAGTGCTAGTTGGCTGAACACTGAAGCTTTCTTT,CSASWLNTEAFF
-,TRBJ2-3,TRBV19,TGTGCCAGTAGTATATTGGGACTTTCAGATACGCAGTATTTT,CASSILGLSDTQYF
-,TRBJ2-3,TRBV11-2,TGTGCCAGCAGCTCACCTCAGGGGACCCGCCTAGATACGCAGTATTTT,CASSSPQGTRLDTQYF
TRBD2,TRBJ2-7,TRBV2,TGTGCCAGCAGTGGGGGACTAGCGGGCGACTACTACGAGCAGTACTTC,CASSGGLAGDYYEQYF
-,TRBJ2-7,TRBV23-1,TGCGCCAGCAGTCGGATCGGACAACCCAAAGGCGTGGACGAGCAGTACTTC,CASSRIGQPKGVDEQYF
-,TRBJ1-5,TRBV14,TGTGCCAGCAGCCAAGATAGTAGCCAGCCCCAGCATTTT,CASSQDSSQPQHF
TRBD1,TRBJ1-4,TRBV9,TGTGCCAGCAGCGTCTCCGGGACAGGGGGTGAAAAACTGTTTTTT,CASSVSGTGGEKLFF
TRBD1,TRBJ2-2,TRBV18,TGTGCCAGCTCACCTAGGACAGGGGTTACCGGGGAGCTGTTTTTT,CASSPRTGVTGELFF
-,TRBJ2-5,TRBV4-1,TGCGCCAGCAGCCAACCGCAGAGGCGGGAGACCCAGTACTTC,CASSQPQRRETQYF
-,TRBJ1-1,TRBV5-4,TGTGCCAGCAGCCCTCGGGGGAACACTGAAGCTTTCTTT,CASSPRGNTEAFF
TRBD1,TRBJ1-5,TRBV6-4,TGTGCCAGCAGCGCCGGACAGGGCCACCAGCCCCAGCATTTT,CASSAGQGHQPQHF
-,TRBJ1-5,TRBV6-1,TGTGCCAGCAGTGAATCCGGGGAAGGACAGCCCCAGCATTTT,CASSESGEGQPQHF
TRBD1,TRBJ1-2,TRBV10-3,TGTGCCATCAGCGGGGACAGTTCTAACTATGGCTACACCTTC,CAISGDSSNYGYTF